This entry lists 21 T cell receptor delta chains sequenced from one sample in a study of γδ T cells in repeated Plasmodium falciparum infection. TCRdb repeated clone calling on the multiplex PCR reads with CATT. The sample has over 45,000 delta-chain clones, around 1.6% seen once; the top ten hold around 8.6%. Vgamma9/Vdelta2+ and Vdelta2-negative gammadelta T cells were flow-sorted from PBMC for bulk sequencing. Sequenced input: gamma-delta T cells from blood. These receptors were collected from a pool of human donors (malaria-infected and uninfected, not separated).

This clone was seen ten or more times. The chain employs TRDV2 and TRDJ1, with TRDD3 identical over 8 bases. The CDR3 totals 20 residues. Trimming at V came to 0 bases and at J to 0 bases, leaving 17 bases not matched to a gene. The germline V gene has CDR1 GEAIGNYY and CDR2 EKD. CDR3 protein: CACDTEFNIPGGLNTDKLIF. CDR3 DNA sequence: TGTGCCTGTGACACCGAATTCAACATACCTGGGGGACTTAACACCGATAAACTCATCTTT.

This clone has just a few counts. One base separates it from a far larger clone, so it is likely a read error. Other nucleotide sequences in the sample specify the same CDR3. The chain carries TRDV1 and TRDJ1, with 12 bases that match TRDD3. Unmatched junction bases numbered 26, after V lost 0 bases and J lost 0 bases. The CDR3 totals 25 residues. Looked up from germline, CDR1 is TSWWSYY and CDR2 is QGS. The DNA for the CDR3 is TGTGCTCTTGGGGAACTGTTTCACACCCTACGATTTCCTGGGGGATACGCGGGGTACACCGATAAACTCATCTTT. It yields the protein CALGELFHTLRFPGGYAGYTDKLIF.

This clone was seen repeatedly, ten times or more. The V gene is TRDV2, the J gene TRDJ1, with 11 nucleotides matching TRDD3. Germline V gene lookup returns CDR1 GEAIGNYY and CDR2 EKD. Losses at the gene ends were 1 base for V and 1 base for J; bases not matched to a gene: 7. The CDR3 runs to 17 residues. CDR3 amino acids: CACDTLGDNPPTDKLIF. CDR3 coding DNA: TGTGCCTGTGACACACTGGGGGATAACCCCCCCACCGATAAACTCATCTTT.

This clone was recorded many times. TCRdb assigns this DNA the protein of a much larger clone, which departs from its translation at residue 3; this likely reflects a read error, and the protein shown comes from translating the DNA. The V call is TRDV1, the J call TRDJ1, with a weak D call TRDD3 (6 bases). The V gene's germline CDR1 is TSWWSYY and CDR2 QGS. The CDR3 covers 12 residues. DNA for the CDR3: TGTGCTCCTGGGGCCGTTTCCCAAAAACTCATCTTT. Its translation: CAPGAVSQKLIF.

This clone has more than one count but fewer than ten. Translating this DNA gives a protein that differs at residue 11 from the TCRdb one, which belongs to a much larger clone; a read error is likely, and the protein shown is this translation. V and J are TRDV2 and TRDJ1; 10 bases map to TRDD3. This CDR3 contains 16 residues. V lost 0 bases to trimming and J lost 5 bases; unmatched junction nucleotides: 8. Germline CDR1 GEAIGNYY, CDR2 EKD. Here the CDR3 DNA reads TGTGCCTGTGACACCATGTACTGGGGGATGAGTGATAAACTCATCTTT. Translating gives CACDTMYWGMSDKLIF.

This clone showed up just a few times. For this DNA, TCRdb reports the protein of a much larger clone, which diverges at residue 15, most likely from a read error; the protein presented here is translated directly from the DNA. The chain combines TRDV1 with TRDJ1, with 9 bases fitting TRDD2. The J gene is not listed in TCRdb, so it was assigned here from a DNA match to germline. The CDR3 is made up of 19 amino acids. Germline lookup yields CDR1 TSWWSYY and CDR2 QGS. The DNA of the CDR3 is TGTGCTCTTGGGGAACTCGCCTTCCTACCGCGGCCTCGCACCGGTAAACTCATCTTT. This translates into CALGELAFLPRPRTGKLIF.

This clone has just a few counts. TCRdb's entry gives the protein of a much larger clone, which mismatches this DNA's translation at residue 15, likely from a read error; the protein reported here is translated from the DNA. The chain joins TRDV2 to TRDJ1; 11 bases line up with TRDD3. The J gene is not listed in TCRdb, so it was assigned here from a DNA match to germline. The germline CDR1 and CDR2 sequences are GEAIGNYY and EKD. The CDR3 has 19 residues. With 0 bases clipped from V and 7 bases from J, the junction kept 18 bases outside the gene matches. Here the CDR3 reads CACDTITGGYKVSDGKLIF. DNA of the CDR3: TGTGCCTGTGACACCATTACTGGGGGATATAAAGTTTCCGACGGTAAACTCATCTTT.

In its sample, this clone was seen a few times. This DNA's translation differs at residue 14 from TCRdb's protein, which comes from a much larger clone; a read error is likely, and the protein shown is translated from the DNA. The chain recombines TRDV1 with TRDJ1; D remains ambiguous. The J gene, not given by TCRdb, was assigned here from a germline match of the nucleotide sequence. The V gene's germline CDR1 is TSWWSYY and CDR2 QGS. The CDR3 extends over 17 amino acids. The CDR3: CALGELMTLAYTDELIF. The CDR3 DNA reads as TGTGCTCTTGGGGAACTCATGACCCTGGCGTACACCGATGAACTCATCTTT.

In its sample, this clone was seen many times. TCRdb's protein sequence differs at residue 10 from the translated DNA; the protein presented here follows the DNA. V is TRDV1 and J is TRDJ1; 7 bases agree with TRDD3. J lost 0 bases, V lost 3 bases, and 13 bases had no gene match. This CDR3 has 18 residues. CDR1 is TSWWSYY, CDR2 QGS, per germline. The CDR3 nucleotides read TGTGCTCTTGGGGATGGATCGGGGGATGCCACGTACACCGATAAACTCATCTTT. This codes for CALGDGSGDATYTDKLIF.

This clone occurred a few times. The TCRdb protein, from a much larger clone, departs from this DNA's translation at residue 4, likely by read error; the protein shown derives from the DNA. The chain recombines TRDV1 with TRDJ1; 8 bases are shared with TRDD3. The CDR3 extends over 15 amino acids. J was trimmed by 5 bases and V by 7 bases; bases with no gene match: 12. Germline loops: CDR1 TSWWSYY, CDR2 QGS. The CDR3 DNA is TGTGCTCTTGAGACTAACGGGATACGGGGTGATAAACTCATCTTT. Translation: CALETNGIRGDKLIF.

In this sample, this clone turned up a few times. A read error likely explains why the TCRdb protein, taken from a much larger clone, differs from this DNA's translation at residue 15; the protein shown is translated from the DNA. The chain is built from TRDV1 and TRDJ1; 10 nucleotides line up with TRDD3. The trim removed 4 bases at V and 0 bases at J, leaving 41 bases unmatched. Germline V gene data show CDR1 as TSWWSYY and CDR2 as QGS. The CDR3 is 28 residues long. CDR3 in amino acids: CALGVPSFLRSYWGMGAPTTQYTDKLIF. CDR3 in DNA: TGTGCTCTTGGGGTACCTTCCTTCCTCCGAAGTTACTGGGGGATGGGGGCACCCACGACCCAGTACACCGATAAACTCATCTTT.

Sample share makes this clone medium-sized. Other nucleotide sequences in the sample specify the same CDR3. The chain joins TRDV2 to TRDJ1, with 9 bases aligning to TRDD3. Germline CDR1 is GEAIGNYY and CDR2 is EKD. CDR3 length: 16 amino acids. V dropped 8 bases and J dropped 0; count of bases not matched to a gene: 12. DNA for the CDR3: TGTGCCTCCAGGAGAACTGGGGGACTGTACACCGATAAACTCATCTTT. It yields the protein CASRRTGGLYTDKLIF.

This clone was seen ten or more times. Other DNA sequences in this specimen translate into the identical CDR3. The chain is built from TRDV2 and TRDJ1; D uncertain. The J gene, not given by TCRdb, was assigned here from a germline match of the nucleotide sequence. In germline, CDR1 is GEAIGNYY, CDR2 EKD. The CDR3 sequence is 15 residues long. V was trimmed by 0 bases and J by 2 bases, leaving 12 bases between them. The CDR3 is CACDTVAPRTDKLIF. Written as DNA, the CDR3 is TGTGCCTGTGACACCGTGGCGCCGCGAACCGATAAACTCATCTTT.

Comments on this clone: The TCRdb protein comes from a much larger clone and disagrees with this DNA's translation at residues 7 and 11, likely due to a read error; the protein given here is derived from the DNA. The chain links TRDV2 to TRDJ1; 8 bases map to TRDD3. Germline-derived CDR1 and CDR2 are GEAIGNYY and EKD. V lost 5 bases and J lost 1; bases outside the gene matches: 14. The CDR3 has 17 residues. The CDR3 nucleotides read TGTGCCTGTGTAGGGATCGGTCTGGGGGACTCCACCGATAAACTCATCTTT. Translating it yields CACVGIGLGDSTDKLIF.

This clone was found a few times. The protein in TCRdb stems from a much larger clone and differs at residue 7 from this DNA's translation, likely a read error; here the protein is translated from the DNA. The V and J genes are TRDV1 and TRDJ1, with D uncertain. Germline matching of the DNA provided the J gene here, since TCRdb leaves it blank. Deletions cut 0 bases from V and 7 bases from J, with 24 bases between. The V gene's germline CDR1 is TSWWSYY and CDR2 QGS. The CDR3 runs to 18 residues. The CDR3 nucleotides are TGTGCTCTTGGGGAACTTCTCCCCATTCCGGGCGAATCTGGTAAACTCATCTTT. It specifies CALGELLPIPGESGKLIF.

This clone has a handful of counts. TCRdb's listed protein matches a much larger clone and diverges from this DNA's translation at residue 3, likely through a read error; the protein shown comes from the DNA. The V and J genes are TRDV1 and TRDJ1; tentative D call: TRDD3 (5 bases). TCRdb carries no J gene annotation; the J gene was assigned here by matching the DNA with germline. The length of the CDR3 is 16 residues. The germline CDR1 and CDR2 sequences are TSWWSYY and QGS. The DNA for the CDR3 is TGTGCTCATGGGGAAAGGTGGTCCTCGTACACCGATAAACTCATCTTT. This codes for CAHGERWSSYTDKLIF.

Worth noting for this clone: TCRdb's listed protein matches a much larger clone and diverges from this DNA's translation at residue 8, likely through a read error; the protein shown comes from the DNA. The chain joins TRDV1 to TRDJ1; possible D gene TRDD2, 6 bases. The V gene lost 5 bases and the J gene lost 3 bases, with 10 bases spanning the gap. CDR1 TSWWSYY and CDR2 QGS come from the germline V gene. The CDR3 covers 13 residues. The CDR3: CALGSPFPDKLIF. The CDR3 DNA reads TGTGCTCTTGGGTCCCCCTTCCCCGATAAACTCATCTTT.

This clone was detected only a few times. TCRdb assigns this DNA the protein of a much larger clone, which departs from its translation at residue 14; this likely reflects a read error, and the protein shown comes from translating the DNA. The chain is built from TRDV1 and TRDJ1; 11 bases match TRDD3. The CDR3 runs 16 residues. The germline gives CDR1 TSWWSYY, CDR2 QGS. The CDR3 spells CALGDYWGIGPDKRIF. The CDR3 bases are TGTGCTCTTGGGGATTACTGGGGGATAGGCCCGGATAAACGCATCTTT.

There are a few counts of this clone. This DNA translates differently at residue 11 from the TCRdb protein, which is that of a much larger clone; a read error is likely, and the protein shown is the DNA's own translation. V gene TRDV1 combines with J gene TRDJ1; 8 nucleotides line up with TRDD3. Germline matching of the DNA provided the J gene here, since TCRdb leaves it blank. Germline trimming cut 0 bases from V and 9 bases from J; bases unmatched to any gene: 15. There are 17 residues in the CDR3. Germline CDR1 is TSWWSYY and CDR2 is QGS. Written as DNA, the CDR3 is TGTGCTCTTGGGGAACTCAGTTTTGGGGGATCCCCATCACAACTCATCTTT. Protein sequence: CALGELSFGGSPSQLIF.

For this clone: This DNA translates differently at residue 17 from the TCRdb protein, which is that of a much larger clone; a read error is likely, and the protein shown is the DNA's own translation. The chain is built from TRDV1 and TRDJ1; TRDD3 aligns across 13 bases. This CDR3 spans 20 amino acids. Germline V gene sequence: CDR1 TSWWSYY, CDR2 QGS. V was clipped by 1 base and J by 9 bases; unmatched bases: 20. The CDR3 spells CALGEHGAPLLGDTRRELIF. The DNA for the CDR3 is TGTGCTCTTGGGGAACACGGCGCCCCGCTACTGGGGGATACGCGTCGGGAACTCATCTTT.

This clone was counted between two and nine times. This likely reflects a read error, since a far larger clone is one base away. This same CDR3 is encoded by further DNA sequences in the sample. The V gene is TRDV2, the J gene TRDJ1, with TRDD3 identical over 12 bases. In the absence of a J gene in TCRdb, the DNA was matched to germline to assign it here. In germline, CDR1 is GEAIGNYY, CDR2 EKD. The CDR3 has 19 residues. CDR3 coding DNA: TGTGCCTGCGACACCGTCCCGGGGGCTCTGGGGGATACGAACGATAAACTCATCTTT. Its translation is CACDTVPGALGDTNDKLIF.